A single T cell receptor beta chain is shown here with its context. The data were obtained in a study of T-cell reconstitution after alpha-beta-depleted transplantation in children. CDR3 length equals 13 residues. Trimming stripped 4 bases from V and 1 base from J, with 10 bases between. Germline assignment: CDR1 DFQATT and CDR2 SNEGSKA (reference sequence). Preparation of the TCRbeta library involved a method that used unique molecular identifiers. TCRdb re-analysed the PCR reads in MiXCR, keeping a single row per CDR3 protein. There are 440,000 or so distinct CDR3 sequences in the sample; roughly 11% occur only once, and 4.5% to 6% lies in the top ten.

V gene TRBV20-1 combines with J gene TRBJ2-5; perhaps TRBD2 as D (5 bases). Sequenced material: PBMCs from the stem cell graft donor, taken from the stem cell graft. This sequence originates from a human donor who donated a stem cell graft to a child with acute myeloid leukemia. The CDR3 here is CSAKLGLQETQYF. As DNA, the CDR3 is TGCAGTGCTAAACTAGGCCTCCAAGAGACCCAGTACTTC.